Detailed here is one T cell receptor (beta chain). Its matching antigen is unknown. The sample contains more than one DNA sequence encoding this CDR3. The entry originates in a study of shared clonotypes between healthy human individuals. Study observations and caveats: It was observed that about 5% of naive CD4 clonotypes were shared across four donors. Non-shared clonotypes had lower generation probabilities than those shared by all four donors.

Naive CD8 cells lacked CD45RO and underwent positive selection for CCR7, leaving out terminally differentiated effector memory CD45RA+ cells. Germline CDR1 is LGHNA and CDR2 is YSLEER. V lost 0 bases, J lost 2 bases, and 8 bases lay in between. The CDR3 has 14 residues. An assay was performed, and its level was deep. Sequenced by immunoSEQ multiplex PCR; TCRdb stores in-frame clones only, minus some. The sample yields millions of clones, roughly 91% seen once. This TCR derives from a young man in good health. Some clones in this sample may be carry-over from other donors' samples. The chain uses TRBV4-3 and TRBJ2-7, with D possibly being TRBD1 (5 bases). What was sequenced was naive CD8+ T cells from PBMCs. CDR3 in amino acids: CASSQDRVTYEQYF. The CDR3 DNA reads as TGCGCCAGCAGCCAAGACAGGGTTACCTACGAGCAGTACTTC.